A single sample is the source of the 10 T cell receptor beta chains below, sequenced in a study of neurological immune-mediated disorders. TCRdb used MiXCR to reprocess the 5' RACE reads, holding one entry per CDR3 protein. Of about 120,000 distinct CDR3 sequences in the sample, about 3.4% were seen once. Sequenced input: PBMCs. These receptors were obtained from a woman aged 25 to 39 with multiple sclerosis.

There are many counts of this clonotype. The chain is built from TRBV6-2 or TRBV6-3 and TRBJ2-5; D not certain. Germline assignment: CDR1 MNHEY and CDR2 SVGEGT. Trimming left V 2 bases short and J 2 bases short, with 15 bases between. The CDR3 totals 16 residues. CDR3 DNA sequence: TGTGCCAGCAGTTACCGAGGAAGGCCGAAACAAGAGACCCAGTACTTC. Protein product: CASSYRGRPKQETQYF.

J is TRBJ1-1 and V is TRBV10-1; D uncertain. Germline-derived CDR1 and CDR2 are WNHNN and SYGVQD (reference sequence). CDR3 length equals 12 residues. The V and J ends lost 11 bases and 1 base respectively, with 11 bases between them. The CDR3 protein is CAGRRENTEAFF. The CDR3 DNA is TGCGCCGGGCGAAGGGAGAACACTGAAGCTTTCTTT.

This clonotype was counted ten times or more. The chain is built from TRBV5-1 and TRBJ2-3; 7 bases match TRBD1. Germline values: CDR1 SGHRS, CDR2 YFSETQ. The V and J ends lost 4 bases and 0 bases, in that order; junction bases with no gene match: 5. This CDR3 region has 15 residues. The CDR3 region has the DNA TGCGCCAGCAGCCTGGGGACAGCAAGCACAGATACGCAGTATTTT. Translation: CASSLGTASTDTQYF.

This clonotype came up many times. The CDR3 sequence is CSARTSGSNTGELFF. The CDR3 coding sequence is TGCAGTGCGCGGACTAGCGGGTCGAACACCGGGGAGCTGTTTTTT. The chain links TRBV20-1 to TRBJ2-2; 11 bases map to TRBD2. The V and J ends lost 6 bases and 0 bases, in that order; junction bases with no gene match: 3. This CDR3 has 15 amino acids. The germline gives CDR1 DFQATT, CDR2 SNEGSKA (reference sequence).

This clonotype was observed many times. The genes are TRBV12-3 or TRBV12-4 and TRBJ1-3; unclear D gene. The CDR3 is 13 residues long. Trimming removed 3 bases at V and 1 base at J, with 4 bases between. The CDR3 DNA follows: TGTGCCAGCAGTTTTGAATCTGGAAACACCATATATTTT. Translation gives CASSFESGNTIYF.

This clonotype was recorded at least ten times. The genes are TRBV29-1 and TRBJ2-5; the D gene could be TRBD1 or TRBD2 (5 bases each). The V gene lost 5 bases and the J gene lost 3 bases, with 19 bases spanning the gap. This CDR3 is 15 amino acids long. CDR1 and CDR2 from the germline V gene are SQVTM and ANQGSEA. The CDR3 region is CSVTMPRDAEETQYF. Written as DNA, the CDR3 is TGCAGCGTTACCATGCCCCGGGACGCAGAAGAGACCCAGTACTTC.

This clonotype has at least ten counts. The chain links TRBV5-1 to TRBJ1-1; D unresolved. Germline assignment: CDR1 SGHRS and CDR2 YFSETQ. V was pared by 3 bases and J by 1 base, with 22 bases between. There are 18 residues in the CDR3. The CDR3 spells CASSSNNAPGRKNTEAFF. The CDR3 nucleotides read TGCGCCAGCAGCTCCAACAACGCCCCGGGCAGAAAGAACACTGAAGCTTTCTTT.

In this sample, this clonotype turned up many times. V and J are TRBV7-2 and TRBJ1-1, with D perhaps TRBD1 (5 bases). This CDR3 comprises 16 residues. The germline V gene has CDR1 SGHTA and CDR2 FQGNSA. V was clipped by 1 base and J by 4 bases, with 16 bases between them. Here the CDR3 DNA reads TGTGCCAGCAGCTTAGGTTCTGCGCAGGGTGTCACTGAAGCTTTCTTT. Translated: CASSLGSAQGVTEAFF.

This clonotype showed up many times. This chain joins TRBV12-3 or TRBV12-4 and TRBJ1-5, with D tentatively TRBD1 (5 bases). V shed 6 bases and J shed 4 bases, with 13 bases lying between them. The CDR3 loop spans 14 amino acids. The CDR3 DNA is TGTGCCAGCAGCGCGGAGGGGACGAATCAGCCCCAGCATTTT. Encoded protein: CASSAEGTNQPQHF.

In this sample, this clonotype turned up many times. This chain joins TRBV12-3 or TRBV12-4 and TRBJ2-2; tentatively, D is TRBD1 (5 bases). The CDR3 covers 14 residues. Trimming took off 5 bases at V and 5 bases at J, with 12 bases between the two ends. The CDR3 loop is CASSAQGRTGELFF. CDR3 nucleotide sequence: TGTGCCAGCAGTGCCCAGGGTAGAACCGGGGAGCTGTTTTTT.